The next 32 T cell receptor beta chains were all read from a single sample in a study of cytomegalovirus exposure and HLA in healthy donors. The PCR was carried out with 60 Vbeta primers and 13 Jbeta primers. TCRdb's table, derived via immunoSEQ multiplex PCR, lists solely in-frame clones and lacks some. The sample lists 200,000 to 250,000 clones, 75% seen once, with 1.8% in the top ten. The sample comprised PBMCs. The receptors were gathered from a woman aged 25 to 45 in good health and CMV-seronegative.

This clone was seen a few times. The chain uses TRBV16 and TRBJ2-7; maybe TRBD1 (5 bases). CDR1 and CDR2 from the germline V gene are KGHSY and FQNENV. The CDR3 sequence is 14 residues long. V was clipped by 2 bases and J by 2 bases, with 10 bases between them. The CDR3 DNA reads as TGTGCCAGCAGCCAAAGGACAAGCCCCTACGAGCAGTACTTC. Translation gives CASSQRTSPYEQYF. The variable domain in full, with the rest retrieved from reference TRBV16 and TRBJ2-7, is GEEVAQTPKHLVRGEGQKAKLYCAPIKGHSYVFWYQQVLKNEFKFLISFQNENVFDETGMPKERFSAKCLPNSPCSLEIQATKLEDSAVYFCASSQRTSPYEQYFGPGTRLTVT.

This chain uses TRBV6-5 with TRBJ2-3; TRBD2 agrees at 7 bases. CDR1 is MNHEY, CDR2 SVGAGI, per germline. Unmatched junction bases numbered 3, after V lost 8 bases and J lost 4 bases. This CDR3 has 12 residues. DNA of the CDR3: TGTGCCAGCCGGGGGGTCCCAGATACGCAGTATTTT. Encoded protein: CASRGVPDTQYF.

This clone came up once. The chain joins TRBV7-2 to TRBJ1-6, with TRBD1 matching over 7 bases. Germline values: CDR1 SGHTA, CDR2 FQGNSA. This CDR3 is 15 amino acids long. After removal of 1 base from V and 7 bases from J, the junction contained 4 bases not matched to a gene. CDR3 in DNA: TGTGCCAGCAGCTTAGAATACAGGGGAAATTCACCCCTCCACTTT. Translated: CASSLEYRGNSPLHF.

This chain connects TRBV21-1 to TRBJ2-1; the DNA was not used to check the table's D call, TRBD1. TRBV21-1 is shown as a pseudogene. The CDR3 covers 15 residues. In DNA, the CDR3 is TGTGCCAGCAGCAAAGTATCCGACAGTTACAATGAGCAGTTCTTC. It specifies CASSKVSDSYNEQFF.

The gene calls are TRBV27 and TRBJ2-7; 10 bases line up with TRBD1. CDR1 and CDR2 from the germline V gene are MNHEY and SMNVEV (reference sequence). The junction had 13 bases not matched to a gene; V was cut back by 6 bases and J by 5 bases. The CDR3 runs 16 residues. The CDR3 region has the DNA TGTGCCAGCAGCCAAATACCGGGACAGGGGTCCCACGAGCAGTACTTC. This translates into CASSQIPGQGSHEQYF.

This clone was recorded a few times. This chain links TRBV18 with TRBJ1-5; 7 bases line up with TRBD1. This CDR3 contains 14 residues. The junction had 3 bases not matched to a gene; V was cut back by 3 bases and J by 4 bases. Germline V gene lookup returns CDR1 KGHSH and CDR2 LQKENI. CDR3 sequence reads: CASSPGQTNQPQHF. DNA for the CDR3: TGTGCCAGCTCACCGGGACAGACAAATCAGCCCCAGCATTTT.

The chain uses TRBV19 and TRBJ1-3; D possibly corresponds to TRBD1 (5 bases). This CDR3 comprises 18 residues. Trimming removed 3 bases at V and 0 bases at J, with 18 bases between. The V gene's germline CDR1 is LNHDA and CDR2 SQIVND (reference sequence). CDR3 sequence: CASSIEAGYGGSGNTIYF. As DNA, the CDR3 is TGTGCCAGTAGTATTGAGGCAGGGTACGGGGGCTCTGGAAACACCATATATTTT.

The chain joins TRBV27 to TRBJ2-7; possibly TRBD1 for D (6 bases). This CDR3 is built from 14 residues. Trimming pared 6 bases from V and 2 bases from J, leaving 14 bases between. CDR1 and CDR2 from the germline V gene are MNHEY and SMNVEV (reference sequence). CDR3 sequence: CASSRQVGPYEQYF. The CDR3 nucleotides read TGTGCCAGCAGCCGACAGGTAGGCCCCTACGAGCAGTACTTC.

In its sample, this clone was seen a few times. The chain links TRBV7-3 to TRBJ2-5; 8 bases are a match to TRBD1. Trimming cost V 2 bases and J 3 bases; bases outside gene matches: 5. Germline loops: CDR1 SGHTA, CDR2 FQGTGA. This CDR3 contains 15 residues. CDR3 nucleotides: TGTGCCAGCAGCTTACGGGACAGGACCAAAGAGACCCAGTACTTC. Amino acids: CASSLRDRTKETQYF.

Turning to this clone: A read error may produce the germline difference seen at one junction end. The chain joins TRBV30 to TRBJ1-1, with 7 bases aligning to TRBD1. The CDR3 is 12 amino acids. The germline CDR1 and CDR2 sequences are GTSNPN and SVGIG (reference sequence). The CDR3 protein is CAWSADRAEAVF. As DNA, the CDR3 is TGTGCCTGGAGTGCCGACAGGGCTGAAGCTGTCTTT. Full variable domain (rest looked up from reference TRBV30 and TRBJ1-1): SQTIHQWPATLVQPVGSPLSLECTVEGTSNPNLYWYRQAAGRGLQLLFYSVGIGQISSEVPQNLSASRPQDRQFILSSKKLLLSDSGFYLCAWSADRAEAVFGQGTRLTVV.

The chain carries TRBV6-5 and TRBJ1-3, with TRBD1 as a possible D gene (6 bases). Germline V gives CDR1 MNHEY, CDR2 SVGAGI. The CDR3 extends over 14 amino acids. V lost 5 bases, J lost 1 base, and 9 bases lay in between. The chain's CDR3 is CASSADRSGNTIYF. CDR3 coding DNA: TGTGCCAGCAGTGCAGACAGGTCTGGAAACACCATATATTTT.

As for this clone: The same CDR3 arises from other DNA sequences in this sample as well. Here the CDR3 DNA reads TGTGCCAGCAGCTATCTAGCGGGAGGGAACGCGGATACGCAGTATTTT. Its translation is CASSYLAGGNADTQYF. V usage is TRBV5-4 and J usage is TRBJ2-3; 12 positions agree with TRBD2. Germline V CDR1 and CDR2: SGHNT, YYREEE (reference sequence). The junction had 8 bases not matched to a gene; V was cut back by 3 bases and J by 6 bases. The CDR3 extends over 16 amino acids.

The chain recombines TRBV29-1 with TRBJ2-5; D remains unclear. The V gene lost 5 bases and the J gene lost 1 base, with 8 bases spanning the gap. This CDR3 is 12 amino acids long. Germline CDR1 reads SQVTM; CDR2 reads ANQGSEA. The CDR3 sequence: CSVQAGQETQYF. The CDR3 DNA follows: TGCAGCGTTCAAGCAGGCCAAGAGACCCAGTACTTC. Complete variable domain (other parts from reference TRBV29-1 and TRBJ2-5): SAVISQKPSRDICQRGTSLTIQCQVDSQVTMMFWYRQQPGQSLTLIATANQGSEATYESGFVIDKFPISRPNLTFSTLTVSNMSPEDSSIYLCSVQAGQETQYFGPGTRLLVL.

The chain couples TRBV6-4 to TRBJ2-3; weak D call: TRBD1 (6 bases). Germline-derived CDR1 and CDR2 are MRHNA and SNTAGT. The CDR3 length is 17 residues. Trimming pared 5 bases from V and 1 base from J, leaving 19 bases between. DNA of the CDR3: TGTGCCAGCAGTCCAACAGGTGGGGGCGATGGCACAGATACGCAGTATTTT. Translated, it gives CASSPTGGGDGTDTQYF.

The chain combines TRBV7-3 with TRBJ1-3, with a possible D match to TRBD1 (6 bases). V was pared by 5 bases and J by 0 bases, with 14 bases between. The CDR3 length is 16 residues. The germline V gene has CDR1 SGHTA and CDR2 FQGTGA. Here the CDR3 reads CASSLTDSYSGNTIYF. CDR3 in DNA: TGTGCCAGCAGCCTCACGGACAGCTACTCTGGAAACACCATATATTTT.

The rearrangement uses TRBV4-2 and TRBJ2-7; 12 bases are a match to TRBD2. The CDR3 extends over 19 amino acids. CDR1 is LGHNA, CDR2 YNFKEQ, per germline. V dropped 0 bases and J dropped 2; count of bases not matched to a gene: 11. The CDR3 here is CASSQDLRTSGTSPYEQYF. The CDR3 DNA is TGTGCCAGCAGCCAAGATCTTCGGACTAGCGGGACCTCTCCCTACGAGCAGTACTTC.

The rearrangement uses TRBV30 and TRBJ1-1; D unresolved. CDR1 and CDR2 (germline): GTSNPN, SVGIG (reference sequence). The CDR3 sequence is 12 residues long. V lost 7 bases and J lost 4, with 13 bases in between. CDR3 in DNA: TGTGCCTCGGGTTTTTTAGGCACTGAAGCTTTCTTT. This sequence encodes CASGFLGTEAFF.

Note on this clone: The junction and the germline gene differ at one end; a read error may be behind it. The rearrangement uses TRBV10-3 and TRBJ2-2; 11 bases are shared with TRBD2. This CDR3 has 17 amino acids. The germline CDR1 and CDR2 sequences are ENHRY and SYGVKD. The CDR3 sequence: CVISESTSGSGTGELFF. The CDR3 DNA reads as TGTGTCATCAGTGAGTCCACTAGCGGGAGCGGCACCGGGGAGCTGTTTTTT.

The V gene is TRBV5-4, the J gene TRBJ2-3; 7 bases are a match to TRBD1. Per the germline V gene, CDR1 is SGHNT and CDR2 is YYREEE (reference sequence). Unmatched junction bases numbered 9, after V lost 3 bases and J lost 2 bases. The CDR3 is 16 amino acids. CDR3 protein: CASSSRPGQITDTQYF. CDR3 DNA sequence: TGTGCCAGCAGCTCGCGCCCGGGACAGATCACAGATACGCAGTATTTT. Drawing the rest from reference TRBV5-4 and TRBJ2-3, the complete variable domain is ETGVTQSPTHLIKTRGQQVTLRCSSQSGHNTVSWYQQALGQGPQFIFQYYREEENGRGNFPPRFSGLQFPNYSSELNVNALELDDSALYLCASSSRPGQITDTQYFGPGTRLTVL.

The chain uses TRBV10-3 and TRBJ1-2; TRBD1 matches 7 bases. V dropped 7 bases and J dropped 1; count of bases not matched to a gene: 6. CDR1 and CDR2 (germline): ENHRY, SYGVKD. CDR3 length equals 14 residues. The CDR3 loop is CAIKSTGNNYGYTF. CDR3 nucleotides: TGTGCCATCAAATCGACAGGGAATAACTATGGCTACACCTTC.

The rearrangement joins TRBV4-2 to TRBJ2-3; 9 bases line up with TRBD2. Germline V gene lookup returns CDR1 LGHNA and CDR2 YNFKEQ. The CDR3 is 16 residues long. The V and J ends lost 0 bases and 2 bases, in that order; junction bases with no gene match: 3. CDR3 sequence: CASSQDKRGDTDTQYF. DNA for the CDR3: TGTGCCAGCAGCCAAGATAAGCGGGGGGACACAGATACGCAGTATTTT.

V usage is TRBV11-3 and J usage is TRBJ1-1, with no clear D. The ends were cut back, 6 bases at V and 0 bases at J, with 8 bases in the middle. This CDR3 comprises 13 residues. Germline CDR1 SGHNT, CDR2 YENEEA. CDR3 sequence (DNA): TGTGCCAGCAGTCAACACGTGAACACTGAAGCTTTCTTT. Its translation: CASSQHVNTEAFF.

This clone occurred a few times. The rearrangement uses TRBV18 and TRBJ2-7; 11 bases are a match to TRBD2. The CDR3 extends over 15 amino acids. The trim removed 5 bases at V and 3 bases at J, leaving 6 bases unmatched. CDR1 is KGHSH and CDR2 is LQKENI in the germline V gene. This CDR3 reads CASSKNSGGDYEQYF. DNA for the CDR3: TGTGCCAGCTCAAAAAATAGCGGGGGGGACTACGAGCAGTACTTC.

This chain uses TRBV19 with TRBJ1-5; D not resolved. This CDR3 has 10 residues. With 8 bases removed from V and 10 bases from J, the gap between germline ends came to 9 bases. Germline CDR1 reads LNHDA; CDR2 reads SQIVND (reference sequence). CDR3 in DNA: TGTGCCAGTTTCCCTAATCCCCAGCATTTT. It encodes CASFPNPQHF.

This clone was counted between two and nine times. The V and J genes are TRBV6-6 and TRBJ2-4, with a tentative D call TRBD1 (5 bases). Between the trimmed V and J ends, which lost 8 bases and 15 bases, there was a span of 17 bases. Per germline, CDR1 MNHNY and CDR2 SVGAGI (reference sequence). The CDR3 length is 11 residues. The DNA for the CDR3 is TGTGCCAGCTCAGGGTTCCCCAGTGGGTACTTC. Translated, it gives CASSGFPSGYF.

The CDR3 nucleotides are TGTGCCAGCAGGGGACAGGGTATAAGCAATCAGCCCCAGCATTTT. Protein: CASRGQGISNQPQHF. This chain links TRBV6-1 with TRBJ1-5, with 9 bases matching TRBD1. Germline loops: CDR1 MNHNS, CDR2 SASEGT. V dropped 6 bases and J dropped 1; count of bases not matched to a gene: 4. CDR3 length: 15 residues.

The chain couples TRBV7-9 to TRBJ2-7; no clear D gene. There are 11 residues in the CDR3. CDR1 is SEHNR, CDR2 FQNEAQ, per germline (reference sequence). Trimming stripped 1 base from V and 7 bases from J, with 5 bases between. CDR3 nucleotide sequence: TGTGCCAGCAGCTTAGGCGTAGAGCAGTACTTC. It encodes CASSLGVEQYF.

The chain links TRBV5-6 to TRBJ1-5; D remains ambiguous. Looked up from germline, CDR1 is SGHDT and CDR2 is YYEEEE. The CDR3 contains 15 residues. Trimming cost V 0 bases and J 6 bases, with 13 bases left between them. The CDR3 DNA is TGTGCCAGCAGCTTGGCGATGGGTCGAGGTCAGCCCCAGCATTTT. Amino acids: CASSLAMGRGQPQHF.

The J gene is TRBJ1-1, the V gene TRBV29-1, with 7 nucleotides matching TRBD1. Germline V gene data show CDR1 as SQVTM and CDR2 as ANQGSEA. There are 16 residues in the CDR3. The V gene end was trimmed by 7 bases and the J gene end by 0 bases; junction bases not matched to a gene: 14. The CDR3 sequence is CSADLTGLSMNTEAFF. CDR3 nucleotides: TGCAGCGCAGATTTGACAGGGCTTAGCATGAACACTGAAGCTTTCTTT.

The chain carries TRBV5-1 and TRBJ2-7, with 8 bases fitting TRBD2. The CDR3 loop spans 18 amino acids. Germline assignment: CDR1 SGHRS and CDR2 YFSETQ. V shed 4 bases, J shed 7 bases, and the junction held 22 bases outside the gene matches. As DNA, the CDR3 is TGCGCCAGCAGCGGGTCGGAAGCGGGAGTGGTTTTGACGGGTGAGCAGTACTTC. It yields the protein CASSGSEAGVVLTGEQYF.

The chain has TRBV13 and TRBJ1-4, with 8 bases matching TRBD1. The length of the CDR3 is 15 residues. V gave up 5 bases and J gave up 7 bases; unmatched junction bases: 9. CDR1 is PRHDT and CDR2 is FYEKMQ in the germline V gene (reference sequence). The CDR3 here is CASSRQTGEGEKLFF. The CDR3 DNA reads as TGTGCCAGCAGCCGCCAGACAGGGGAAGGTGAAAAACTGTTTTTT.

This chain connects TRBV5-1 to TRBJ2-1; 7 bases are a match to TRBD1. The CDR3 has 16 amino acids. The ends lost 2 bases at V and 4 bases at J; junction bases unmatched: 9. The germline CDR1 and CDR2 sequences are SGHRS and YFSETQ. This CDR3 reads CASSFAAQGRYNEQFF. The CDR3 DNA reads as TGCGCCAGCAGCTTCGCGGCACAGGGGCGGTACAATGAGCAGTTCTTC.